There are a few counts of the clone carrying this T cell receptor (beta chain). Its antigen is unknown. TCRdb processed the RT-PCR reads anew with MiXCR; each CDR3 protein has one entry. The sample consists of about 610,000 distinct CDR3 sequences, around 15% of them appearing once. These data belong to a study of response to subunit inactivated influenza vaccine. Overall study findings and caveats: Authors suggested few new T cells are recruited by each seasonal influenza vaccination.

This clonotype originated in a man in his forties or fifties who received an inactivated influenza vaccine. This sample comprised PBMCs from blood, obtained 12 days after vaccination.

The DNA for the CDR3 is TGTGCCAGTAGTAGACCGCTGGCGGGAGATTTTAATGAGCAGTTCTTC. Its protein product is CASSRPLAGDFNEQFF. The V gene is TRBV19, the J gene TRBJ2-1; 7 bases fit TRBD2. Unmatched junction bases numbered 13, after V lost 4 bases and J lost 7 bases. The CDR3 runs 16 residues. Germline loops: CDR1 LNHDA, CDR2 SQIVND (reference sequence).